These T cell receptor beta chains were read from a single sample in a study of vaccination and CD4 T cells after COVID-19. TCRdb reprocessed the PCR reads with MiXCR, giving one entry per CDR3 protein. The table lists some 8,000 distinct CDR3 sequences, approximately 40% of them singletons, with 26% in the top ten. These receptors are not linked to any known antigen. The sequencing input was CD4+ T cells from blood, cultured in vitro. Every receptor here comes from a human donor in good health. The CDR3 runs from the conserved cysteine through the conserved F or W. A D gene is named only where the DNA matches it firmly. Clone size is shown for a subset of rows, as once, few, many or a class of expanded clone.

j_call: TRBJ1-2; clone_size: few; d_call: NA; v_call: TRBV7-8; cdr3_aa: CASSHLRQIHYGYTF; cdr3_nt: TGTGCCAGCAGCCACTTGAGACAGATTCACTATGGCTACACCTTC
j_call: TRBJ1-1; clone_size: NA; d_call: TRBD1; v_call: TRBV6-1; cdr3_aa: CASSHPKGQGAQRTEAFF; cdr3_nt: TGTGCCAGCAGTCACCCCAAAGGACAGGGGGCGCAGCGCACTGAAGCTTTCTTT
j_call: TRBJ1-6; clone_size: NA; d_call: TRBD1; v_call: TRBV28; cdr3_aa: CASSPRTGGLRSPLHF; cdr3_nt: TGTGCCAGCAGTCCCCGGACAGGGGGCTTGCGTTCACCCCTCCACTTT
j_call: TRBJ2-1; clone_size: once; d_call: NA; v_call: TRBV7-3; cdr3_aa: CASSLAASSYNEQFF; cdr3_nt: TGTGCCAGCAGCTTAGCGGCAAGCTCCTACAATGAGCAGTTCTTC
j_call: TRBJ1-1; clone_size: few; d_call: NA; v_call: TRBV7-2; cdr3_aa: CASSSEGWGTEAFF; cdr3_nt: TGTGCCAGCAGCTCCGAGGGGTGGGGCACTGAAGCTTTCTTT
j_call: TRBJ2-7; clone_size: NA; d_call: TRBD1; v_call: TRBV6-1; cdr3_aa: CASSHNRGSYEQYF; cdr3_nt: TGTGCCAGCAGTCACAACAGGGGGTCCTACGAGCAGTACTTC
j_call: TRBJ1-6; clone_size: NA; d_call: NA; v_call: TRBV20-1; cdr3_aa: CSAGGRDGPYSPLHF; cdr3_nt: TGCAGTGCTGGGGGGAGGGACGGGCCGTATTCACCCCTCCACTTT
j_call: TRBJ1-1; clone_size: once; d_call: TRBD1; v_call: TRBV5-1; cdr3_aa: CASWETTGGTEAFF; cdr3_nt: TGCGCCAGCTGGGAAACGACAGGGGGGACCGAAGCTTTCTTT
j_call: TRBJ1-1; clone_size: NA; d_call: NA; v_call: TRBV5-6; cdr3_aa: CASSLVPTGTEAFF; cdr3_nt: TGTGCCAGCAGCTTGGTCCCGACAGGTACTGAAGCTTTCTTT
j_call: TRBJ1-3; clone_size: few; d_call: NA; v_call: TRBV6-9; cdr3_aa: CASGPIGRKPGNTIYF; cdr3_nt: TGTGCCAGCGGGCCCATCGGCAGAAAGCCTGGAAACACCATATATTTT
j_call: TRBJ2-3; clone_size: few; d_call: TRBD2; v_call: TRBV7-9; cdr3_aa: CASSPPGLAGGPTDTQYF; cdr3_nt: TGTGCCAGCAGCCCCCCGGGACTAGCGGGAGGGCCTACAGATACGCAGTATTTT
j_call: TRBJ2-7; clone_size: NA; d_call: NA; v_call: TRBV5-1; cdr3_aa: CASGEGQSSQYF; cdr3_nt: TGCGCCAGCGGGGAGGGACAGAGTTCGCAGTACTTC
j_call: TRBJ1-1; clone_size: NA; d_call: TRBD1; v_call: TRBV27; cdr3_aa: CASSRQQGRAFF; cdr3_nt: TGTGCCAGCAGTCGTCAACAGGGGAGGGCTTTCTTT
j_call: TRBJ1-6; clone_size: NA; d_call: NA; v_call: TRBV28; cdr3_aa: CASSLSSYSPLHF; cdr3_nt: TGTGCCAGCAGTTTAAGTAGCTATTCACCCCTCCACTTT
j_call: TRBJ1-4; clone_size: NA; d_call: NA; v_call: TRBV28; cdr3_aa: CASKPSGPNEKLFF; cdr3_nt: TGTGCCAGCAAACCCAGCGGGCCGAATGAAAAACTGTTTTTT
j_call: TRBJ2-3; clone_size: NA; d_call: NA; v_call: TRBV11-3; cdr3_aa: CASSLLGGPSTDTQYF; cdr3_nt: TGTGCCAGCAGCTTATTGGGGGGCCCCAGCACAGATACGCAGTATTTT
j_call: TRBJ1-4; clone_size: once; d_call: NA; v_call: TRBV27; cdr3_aa: CASSSGRPSEKLFF; cdr3_nt: TGTGCCAGCAGCTCAGGTCGTCCCAGTGAAAAACTGTTTTTT
j_call: TRBJ2-5; clone_size: few; d_call: NA; v_call: TRBV20-1; cdr3_aa: CSASQYQETQYF; cdr3_nt: TGCAGTGCTAGCCAGTACCAAGAGACCCAGTACTTC